Presented here are 4 T cell receptor beta chains from one specimen sequenced in a study of blood T cell repertoires in COVID-19. Method: immunoSEQ multiplex PCR; TCRdb's copy keeps in-frame clones and lacks some. The table includes about 69,000 clones, approximately 84% detected once. Input material: peripheral blood. The receptors were sampled from a man aged 40-49 years with COVID-19, enrolled during active disease.

CDR3 DNA sequence: TGTGCCAGCACCCGGACTAGCGGGGGTGAGCAGTTCTTC. Amino acids: CASTRTSGGEQFF. The rearrangement links TRBV11-3 to TRBJ2-1, with 13 bases fitting TRBD2. Trimming took 7 bases from V and 9 from J; bases not matched to a gene: 3. The CDR3 length is 13 residues. Germline-derived CDR1 and CDR2 are SGHNT and YENEEA.

This clone has a single count. The V and J genes are TRBV5-1 and TRBJ1-1; 9 bases align to TRBD1. The CDR3 has 15 amino acids. The germline V gene encodes CDR1 SGHRS and CDR2 YFSETQ. V shed 2 bases and J 3 bases; nucleotides not matched to a gene: 5. CDR3 protein: CASSLTGGTYTEAFF. Here the CDR3 DNA reads TGCGCCAGCAGCTTAACAGGGGGCACGTACACTGAAGCTTTCTTT.

J is TRBJ2-7 and V is TRBV19; 8 bases are a match to TRBD2. This CDR3 contains 14 residues. J lost 3 bases, V lost 5 bases, and 6 bases had no gene match. In germline, CDR1 is LNHDA, CDR2 SQIVND (reference sequence). The CDR3 loop reads CASSSGGAGYEQYF. CDR3 sequence (DNA): TGTGCCAGTAGTTCCGGGGGGGCGGGCTACGAGCAGTACTTC.

The chain is built from TRBV6-5 and TRBJ2-5, with D unclear. With 2 bases removed from V and 5 bases from J, the gap between germline ends came to 9 bases. Germline V gene lookup returns CDR1 MNHEY and CDR2 SVGAGI. This CDR3 contains 13 residues. This CDR3 is CASSYRSRETQYF. The CDR3 nucleotides are TGTGCCAGCAGTTACAGAAGTCGGGAGACCCAGTACTTC.